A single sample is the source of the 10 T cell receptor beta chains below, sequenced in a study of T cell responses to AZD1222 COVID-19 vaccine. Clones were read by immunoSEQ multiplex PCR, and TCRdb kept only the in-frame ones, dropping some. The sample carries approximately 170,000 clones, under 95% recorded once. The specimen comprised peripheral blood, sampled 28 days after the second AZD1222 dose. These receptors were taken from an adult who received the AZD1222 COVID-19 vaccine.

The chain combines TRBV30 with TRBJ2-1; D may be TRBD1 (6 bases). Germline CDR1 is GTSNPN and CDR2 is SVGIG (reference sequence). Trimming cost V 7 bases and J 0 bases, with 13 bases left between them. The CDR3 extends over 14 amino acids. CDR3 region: CASNRVSSYNEQFF. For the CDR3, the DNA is TGTGCCTCAAACAGGGTCAGCTCCTACAATGAGCAGTTCTTC.

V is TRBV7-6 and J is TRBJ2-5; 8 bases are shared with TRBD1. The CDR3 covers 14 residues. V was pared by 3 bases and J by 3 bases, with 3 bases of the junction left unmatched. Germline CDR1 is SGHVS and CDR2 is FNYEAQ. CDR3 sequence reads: CASSFGQGEETQYF. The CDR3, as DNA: TGTGCCAGCAGCTTCGGACAGGGTGAAGAGACCCAGTACTTC. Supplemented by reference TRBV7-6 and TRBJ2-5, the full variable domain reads GAGVSQSPRYKVTKRGQDVALRCDPISGHVSLYWYRQALGQGPEFLTYFNYEAQQDKSGLPNDRFSAERPEGSISTLTIQRTEQRDSAMYRCASSFGQGEETQYFGPGTRLLVL.

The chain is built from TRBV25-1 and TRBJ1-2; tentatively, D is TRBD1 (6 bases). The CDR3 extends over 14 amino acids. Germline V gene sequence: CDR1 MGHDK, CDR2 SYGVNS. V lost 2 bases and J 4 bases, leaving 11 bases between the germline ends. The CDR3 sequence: CASSEGGLGYGYTF. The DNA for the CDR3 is TGTGCCAGCAGTGAAGGGGGCCTAGGCTATGGCTACACCTTC.

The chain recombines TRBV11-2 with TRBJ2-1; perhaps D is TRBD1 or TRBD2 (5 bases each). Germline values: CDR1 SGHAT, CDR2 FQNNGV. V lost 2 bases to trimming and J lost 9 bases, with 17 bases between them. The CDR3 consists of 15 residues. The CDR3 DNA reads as TGTGCCAGCAGCTTATGGGTCGGGACCTCTAGTGAGCAGTTCTTC. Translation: CASSLWVGTSSEQFF.

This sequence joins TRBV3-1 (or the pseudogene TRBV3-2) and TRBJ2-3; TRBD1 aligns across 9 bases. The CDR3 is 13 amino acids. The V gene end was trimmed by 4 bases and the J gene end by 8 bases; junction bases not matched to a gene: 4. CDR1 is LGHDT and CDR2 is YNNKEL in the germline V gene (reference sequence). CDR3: CASSPPDRGTQYF. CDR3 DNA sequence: TGTGCCAGCAGCCCACCGGACAGGGGTACGCAGTATTTT.

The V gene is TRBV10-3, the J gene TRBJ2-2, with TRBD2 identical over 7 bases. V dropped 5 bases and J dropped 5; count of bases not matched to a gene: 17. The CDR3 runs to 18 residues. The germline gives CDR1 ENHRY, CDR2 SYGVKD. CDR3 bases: TGTGCCATCAGTTCACCTTTATCGCGGGAGAGAAGGACCGGGGAGCTGTTTTTT. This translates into CAISSPLSRERRTGELFF.

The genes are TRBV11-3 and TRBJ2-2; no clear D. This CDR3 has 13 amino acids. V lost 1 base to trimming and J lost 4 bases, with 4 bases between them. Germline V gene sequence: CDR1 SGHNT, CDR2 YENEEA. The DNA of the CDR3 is TGTGCCAGCAGCTTAGGACTCACCGGGGAGCTGTTTTTT. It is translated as CASSLGLTGELFF.

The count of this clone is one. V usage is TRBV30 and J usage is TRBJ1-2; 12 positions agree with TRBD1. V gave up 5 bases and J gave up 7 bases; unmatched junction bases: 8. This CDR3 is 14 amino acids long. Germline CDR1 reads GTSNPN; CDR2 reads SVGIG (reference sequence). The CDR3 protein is CAWERDRGLFGYTF. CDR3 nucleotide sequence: TGTGCCTGGGAAAGGGACAGGGGGCTGTTTGGCTACACCTTC.

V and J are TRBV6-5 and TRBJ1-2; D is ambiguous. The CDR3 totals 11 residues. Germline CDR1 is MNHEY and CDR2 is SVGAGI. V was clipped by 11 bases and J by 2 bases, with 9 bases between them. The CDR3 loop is CAAQANYGYTF. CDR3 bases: TGTGCCGCTCAGGCCAACTATGGCTACACCTTC.

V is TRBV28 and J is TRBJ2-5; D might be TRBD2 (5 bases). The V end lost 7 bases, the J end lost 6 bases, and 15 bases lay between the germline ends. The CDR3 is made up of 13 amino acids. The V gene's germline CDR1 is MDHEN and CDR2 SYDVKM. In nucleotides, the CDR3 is TGTGCCAGCACATCGGGGAGCCAGAAGACCCAGTACTTC. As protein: CASTSGSQKTQYF.